This T cell receptor beta chain emerged from a study of shared clonotypes between healthy human individuals. Study-level points and caveats: What limited the represented genetic and exposure-history diversity was the small number of donors. Sampling was confined to blood; repertoires within tissues likely differ. A reduction in generation probabilities was seen for non-shared clonotypes relative to those shared by all four donors.

Every immunoSEQ plate was one replicate of a subset's evenly spread DNA. TCRdb's copy holds only in-frame clones and misses some; the assay was immunoSEQ multiplex PCR. The table records 300,000 to 350,000 clones, less than 85% of them present only once. Regarding this clone: Its antigen is unknown.

Sequenced: memory CD4+ T cells sorted from blood. Subset meaning: CD45RA-negative fraction. This TCR derives from a man aged 30 to 45 in good health.

The CDR3 DNA follows: TGTGCCAGCAGCAACCCGAACACTGAAGCTTTCTTT. It yields the protein CASSNPNTEAFF. V gene TRBV2 combines with J gene TRBJ1-1; D gene uncertain. The germline V gene encodes CDR1 SNHLY and CDR2 FYNNEI. Trimming removed 6 bases from V and 1 base from J, with 6 bases in between. The CDR3 runs to 12 residues.